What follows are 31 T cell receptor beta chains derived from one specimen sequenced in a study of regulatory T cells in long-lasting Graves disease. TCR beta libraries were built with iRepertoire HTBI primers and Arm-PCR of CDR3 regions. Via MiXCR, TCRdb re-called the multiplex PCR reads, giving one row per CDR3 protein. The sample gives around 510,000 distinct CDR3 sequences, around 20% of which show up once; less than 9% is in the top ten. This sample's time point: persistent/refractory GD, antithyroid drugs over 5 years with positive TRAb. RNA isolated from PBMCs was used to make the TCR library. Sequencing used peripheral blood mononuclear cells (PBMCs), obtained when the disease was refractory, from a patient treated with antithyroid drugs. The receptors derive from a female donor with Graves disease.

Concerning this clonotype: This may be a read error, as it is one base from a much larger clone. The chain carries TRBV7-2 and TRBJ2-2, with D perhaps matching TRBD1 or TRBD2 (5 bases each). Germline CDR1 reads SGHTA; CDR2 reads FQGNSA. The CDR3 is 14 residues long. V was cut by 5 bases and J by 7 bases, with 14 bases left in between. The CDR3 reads CASSTRVDIGELFF. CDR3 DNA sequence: TGTGCCAGCAGCACGCGGGTGGACATCGGGGAGCTGTTTTTT.

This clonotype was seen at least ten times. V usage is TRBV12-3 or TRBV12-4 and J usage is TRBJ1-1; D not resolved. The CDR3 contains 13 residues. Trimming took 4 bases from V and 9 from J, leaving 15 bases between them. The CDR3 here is CASSSRSGVKAFF. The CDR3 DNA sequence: TGTGCCAGCAGTTCCCGTAGCGGGGTCAAAGCTTTCTTT.

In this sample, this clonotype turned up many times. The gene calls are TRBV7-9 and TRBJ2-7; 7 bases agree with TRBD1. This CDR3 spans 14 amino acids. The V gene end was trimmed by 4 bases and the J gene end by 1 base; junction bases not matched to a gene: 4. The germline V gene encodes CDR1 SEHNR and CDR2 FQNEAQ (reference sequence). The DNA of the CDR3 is TGTGCCAGCAGCTATGACAGGGTTTCCTACGAGCAGTACTTC. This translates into CASSYDRVSYEQYF. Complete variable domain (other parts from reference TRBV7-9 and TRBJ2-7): DTGVSQNPRHKITKRGQNVTFRCDPISEHNRLYWYRQTLGQGPEFLTYFQNEAQLEKSRLLSDRFSAERPKGSFSTLEIQRTEQGDSAMYLCASSYDRVSYEQYFGPGTRLTVT.

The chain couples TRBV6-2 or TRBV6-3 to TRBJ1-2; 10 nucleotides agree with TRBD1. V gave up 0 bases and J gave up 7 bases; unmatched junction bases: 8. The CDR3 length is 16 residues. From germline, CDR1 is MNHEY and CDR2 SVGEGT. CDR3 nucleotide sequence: TGTGCCAGCAGTTACTCAGGGACAGGGGATGTCGGTGGCTACACCTTC. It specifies CASSYSGTGDVGGYTF.

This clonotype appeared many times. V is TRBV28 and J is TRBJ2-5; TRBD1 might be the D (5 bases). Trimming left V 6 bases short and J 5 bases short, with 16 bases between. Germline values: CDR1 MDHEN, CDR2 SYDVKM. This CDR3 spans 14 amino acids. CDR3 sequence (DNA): TGTGCCAGCAGCGCCAGGGATTTCGGCGAGACCCAGTACTTC. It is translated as CASSARDFGETQYF. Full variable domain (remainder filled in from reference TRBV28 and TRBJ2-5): DVKVTQSSRYLVKRTGEKVFLECVQDMDHENMFWYRQDPGLGLRLIYFSYDVKMKEKGDIPEGYSVSREKKERFSLILESASTNQTSMYLCASSARDFGETQYFGPGTRLLVL.

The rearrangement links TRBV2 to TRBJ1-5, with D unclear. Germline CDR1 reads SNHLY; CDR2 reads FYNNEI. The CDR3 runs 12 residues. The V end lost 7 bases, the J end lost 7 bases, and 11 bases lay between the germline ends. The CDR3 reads CASNGVAQPQHF. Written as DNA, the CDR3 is TGTGCCAGCAATGGGGTGGCACAGCCCCAGCATTTT.

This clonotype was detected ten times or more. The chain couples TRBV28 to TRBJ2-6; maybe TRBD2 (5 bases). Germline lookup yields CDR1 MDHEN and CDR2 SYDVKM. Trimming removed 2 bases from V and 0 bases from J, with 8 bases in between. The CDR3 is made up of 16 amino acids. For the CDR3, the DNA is TGTGCCAGCAGTTTAAAGGAGGTCTCTGGGGCCAACGTCCTGACTTTC. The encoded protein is CASSLKEVSGANVLTF.

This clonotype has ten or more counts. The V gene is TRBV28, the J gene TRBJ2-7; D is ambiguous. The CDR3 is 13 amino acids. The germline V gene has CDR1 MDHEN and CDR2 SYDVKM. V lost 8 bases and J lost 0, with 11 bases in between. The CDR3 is CASRDGISYEQYF. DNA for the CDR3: TGTGCCAGCCGAGACGGAATCTCCTACGAGCAGTACTTC.

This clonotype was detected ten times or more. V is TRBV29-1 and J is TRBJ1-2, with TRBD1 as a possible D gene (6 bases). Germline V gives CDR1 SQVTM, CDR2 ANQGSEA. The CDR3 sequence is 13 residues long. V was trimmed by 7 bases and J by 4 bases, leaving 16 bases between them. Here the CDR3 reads CSASRGAGYGYTF. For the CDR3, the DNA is TGCAGCGCGAGCCGGGGGGCTGGCTATGGCTACACCTTC.

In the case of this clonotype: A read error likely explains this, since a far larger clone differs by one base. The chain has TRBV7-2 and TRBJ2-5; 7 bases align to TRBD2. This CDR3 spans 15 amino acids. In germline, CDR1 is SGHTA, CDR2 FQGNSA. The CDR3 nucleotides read TGTGCCTCCCATCGGGCGGGAGCCCTTGGTGAGACCCGGTACTTC. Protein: CASHRAGALGETRYF.

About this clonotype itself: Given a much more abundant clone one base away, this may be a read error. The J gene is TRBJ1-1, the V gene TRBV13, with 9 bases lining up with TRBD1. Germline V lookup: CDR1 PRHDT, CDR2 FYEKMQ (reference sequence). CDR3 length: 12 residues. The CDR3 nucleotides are TGTGCCAGCGGACAGGGGAACACTGGAGCTTTCTTT. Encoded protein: CASGQGNTGAFF.

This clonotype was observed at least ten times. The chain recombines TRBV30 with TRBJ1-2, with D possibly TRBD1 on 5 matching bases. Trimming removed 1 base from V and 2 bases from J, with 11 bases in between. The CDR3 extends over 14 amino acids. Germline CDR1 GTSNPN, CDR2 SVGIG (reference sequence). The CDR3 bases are TGTGCCTGGAGTGACCCGGGGCTGAACTATGGCTACACCTTC. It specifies CAWSDPGLNYGYTF.

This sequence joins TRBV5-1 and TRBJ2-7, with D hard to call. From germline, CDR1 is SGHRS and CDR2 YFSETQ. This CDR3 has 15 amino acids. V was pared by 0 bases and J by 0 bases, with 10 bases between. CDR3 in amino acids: CASSLGGTRSYEQYF. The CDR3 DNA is TGCGCCAGCAGCTTGGGTGGTACACGCTCCTACGAGCAGTACTTC.

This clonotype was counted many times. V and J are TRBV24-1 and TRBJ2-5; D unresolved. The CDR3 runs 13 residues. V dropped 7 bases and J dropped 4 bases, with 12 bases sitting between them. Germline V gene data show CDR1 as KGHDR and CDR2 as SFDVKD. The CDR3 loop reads CATSGPTGETQYF. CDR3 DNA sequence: TGTGCCACCAGCGGCCCGACGGGAGAGACCCAGTACTTC.

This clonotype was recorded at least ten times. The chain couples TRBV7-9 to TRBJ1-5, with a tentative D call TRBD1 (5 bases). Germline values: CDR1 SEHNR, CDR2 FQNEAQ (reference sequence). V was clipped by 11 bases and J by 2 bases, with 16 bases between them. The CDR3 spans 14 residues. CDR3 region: CAGTRAEGNQPQHF. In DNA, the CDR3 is TGTGCCGGAACCAGGGCCGAGGGCAATCAGCCCCAGCATTTT.

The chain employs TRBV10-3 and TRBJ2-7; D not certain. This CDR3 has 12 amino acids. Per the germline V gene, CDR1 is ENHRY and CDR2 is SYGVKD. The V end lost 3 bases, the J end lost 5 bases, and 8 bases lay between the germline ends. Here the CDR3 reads CAISDTTDEQYF. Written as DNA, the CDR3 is TGTGCCATCAGTGACACGACGGACGAGCAGTACTTC.

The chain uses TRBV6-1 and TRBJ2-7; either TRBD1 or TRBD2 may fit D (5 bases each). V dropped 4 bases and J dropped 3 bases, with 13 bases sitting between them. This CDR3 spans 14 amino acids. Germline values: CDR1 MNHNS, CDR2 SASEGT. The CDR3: CASSGVGPYYEQYF. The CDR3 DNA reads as TGTGCCAGCAGTGGTGTGGGACCCTACTACGAGCAGTACTTC.

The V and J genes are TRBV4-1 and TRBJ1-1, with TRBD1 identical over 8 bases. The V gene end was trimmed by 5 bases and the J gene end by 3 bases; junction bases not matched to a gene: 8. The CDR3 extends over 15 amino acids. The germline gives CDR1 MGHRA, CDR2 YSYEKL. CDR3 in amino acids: CASSAARGLDTEAFF. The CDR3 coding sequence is TGCGCCAGCAGCGCGGCCAGGGGGCTGGACACTGAAGCTTTCTTT.

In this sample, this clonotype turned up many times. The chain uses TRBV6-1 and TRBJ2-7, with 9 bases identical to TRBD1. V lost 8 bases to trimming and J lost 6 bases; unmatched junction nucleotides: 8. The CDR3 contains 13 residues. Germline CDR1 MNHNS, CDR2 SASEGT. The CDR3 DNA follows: TGTGCCAGCGCGCAGGACAGGGGAGCCGAGCAGTACTTC. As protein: CASAQDRGAEQYF.

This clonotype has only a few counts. In DNA, the CDR3 is TGTGCCTGGAGTGTCCTCGAAGAGCTGTTTTTT. This codes for CAWSVLEELFF. The chain employs TRBV30 and TRBJ2-2; no clear D gene. Trimming removed 0 bases from V and 11 bases from J, with 7 bases in between. The CDR3 runs to 11 residues. Germline V lookup: CDR1 GTSNPN, CDR2 SVGIG (reference sequence).

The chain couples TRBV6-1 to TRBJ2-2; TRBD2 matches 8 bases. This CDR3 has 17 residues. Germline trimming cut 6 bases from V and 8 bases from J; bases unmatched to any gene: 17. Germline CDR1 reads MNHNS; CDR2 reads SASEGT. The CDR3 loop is CASRKPSAAGVSGELFF. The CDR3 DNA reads TGTGCCAGCAGGAAGCCTTCCGCAGCGGGAGTTTCTGGGGAGCTGTTTTTT.

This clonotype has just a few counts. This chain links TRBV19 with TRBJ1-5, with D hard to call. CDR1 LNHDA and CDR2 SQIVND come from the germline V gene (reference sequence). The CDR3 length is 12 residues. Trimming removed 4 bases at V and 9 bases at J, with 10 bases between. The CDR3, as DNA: TGTGCCAGTAGTACCCTGGCGGGGCCCCAGCATTTT. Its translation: CASSTLAGPQHF. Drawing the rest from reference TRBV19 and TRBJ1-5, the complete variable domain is DGGITQSPKYLFRKEGQNVTLSCEQNLNHDAMYWYRQDPGQGLRLIYYSQIVNDFQKGDIAEGYSVSREKKESFPLTVTSAQKNPTAFYLCASSTLAGPQHFGDGTRLSIL.

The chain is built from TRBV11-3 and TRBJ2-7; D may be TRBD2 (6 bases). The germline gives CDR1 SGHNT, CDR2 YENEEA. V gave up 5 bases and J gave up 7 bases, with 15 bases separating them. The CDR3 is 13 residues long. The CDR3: CASSRDSIGEQYF. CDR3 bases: TGTGCCAGCAGCCGGGACTCCATTGGGGAGCAGTACTTC.

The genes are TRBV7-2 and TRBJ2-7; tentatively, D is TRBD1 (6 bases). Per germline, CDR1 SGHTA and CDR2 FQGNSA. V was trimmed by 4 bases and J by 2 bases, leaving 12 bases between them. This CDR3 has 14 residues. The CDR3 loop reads CASSSHRAPYEQYF. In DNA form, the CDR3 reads TGTGCCAGCAGCTCCCACAGGGCCCCCTACGAGCAGTACTTC.

The CDR3 region is CASSILARDRVTGELFF. Here the CDR3 DNA reads TGCGCCAGCAGCATTTTGGCCCGGGACAGGGTAACCGGGGAGCTGTTTTTT. The rearrangement joins TRBV5-1 to TRBJ2-2, with TRBD1 identical over 9 bases. The CDR3 loop spans 17 amino acids. V shed 4 bases, J shed 5 bases, and the junction held 12 bases outside the gene matches. Germline-derived CDR1 and CDR2 are SGHRS and YFSETQ.

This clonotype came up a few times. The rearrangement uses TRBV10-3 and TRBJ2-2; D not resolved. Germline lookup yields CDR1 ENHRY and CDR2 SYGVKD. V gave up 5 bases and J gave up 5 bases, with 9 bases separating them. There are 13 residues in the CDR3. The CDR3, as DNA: TGTGCCATCAGTCTGACGGTAACCGGGGAGCTGTTTTTT. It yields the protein CAISLTVTGELFF.

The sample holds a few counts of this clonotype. CDR3 in amino acids: CASSLDSWETQYF. DNA for the CDR3: TGCGCCAGCAGCTTGGATAGCTGGGAGACCCAGTACTTC. The chain couples TRBV5-1 to TRBJ2-5; D is uncertain. The CDR3 runs 13 residues. The germline V gene has CDR1 SGHRS and CDR2 YFSETQ. V was pared by 0 bases and J by 5 bases, with 8 bases between. The full variable domain, completed using reference TRBV5-1 and TRBJ2-5, is KAGVTQTPRYLIKTRGQQVTLSCSPISGHRSVSWYQQTPGQGLQFLFEYFSETQRNKGNFPGRFSGRQFSNSRSEMNVSTLELGDSALYLCASSLDSWETQYFGPGTRLLVL.

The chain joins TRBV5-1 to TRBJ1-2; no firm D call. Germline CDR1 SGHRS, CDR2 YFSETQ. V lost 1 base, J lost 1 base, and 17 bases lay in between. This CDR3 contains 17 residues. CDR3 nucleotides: TGCGCCAGCAGCTTGAACGCGGTGAGGAATCGTAACTATGGCTACACCTTC. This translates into CASSLNAVRNRNYGYTF.

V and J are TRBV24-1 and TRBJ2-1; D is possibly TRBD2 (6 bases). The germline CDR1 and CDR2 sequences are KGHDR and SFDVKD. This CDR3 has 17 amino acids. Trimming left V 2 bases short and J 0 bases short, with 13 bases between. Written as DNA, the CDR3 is TGTGCCACCAGTGATTCGATTGGGGGGAGCTCCTACAATGAGCAGTTCTTC. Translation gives CATSDSIGGSSYNEQFF.

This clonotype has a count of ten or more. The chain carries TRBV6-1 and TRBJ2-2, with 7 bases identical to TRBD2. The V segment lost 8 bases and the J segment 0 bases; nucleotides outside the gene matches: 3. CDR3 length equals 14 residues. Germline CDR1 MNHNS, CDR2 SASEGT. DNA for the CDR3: TGTGCCAGCGCTGCGGGGGCGAACACCGGGGAGCTGTTTTTT. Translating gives CASAAGANTGELFF.

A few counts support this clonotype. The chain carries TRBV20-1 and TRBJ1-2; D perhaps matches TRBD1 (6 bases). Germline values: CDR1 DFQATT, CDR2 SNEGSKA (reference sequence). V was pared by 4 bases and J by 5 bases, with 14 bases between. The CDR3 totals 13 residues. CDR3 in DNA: TGCAGTGCTATGGACAGCCTCTCTTATGGCTACACCTTC. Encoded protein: CSAMDSLSYGYTF.